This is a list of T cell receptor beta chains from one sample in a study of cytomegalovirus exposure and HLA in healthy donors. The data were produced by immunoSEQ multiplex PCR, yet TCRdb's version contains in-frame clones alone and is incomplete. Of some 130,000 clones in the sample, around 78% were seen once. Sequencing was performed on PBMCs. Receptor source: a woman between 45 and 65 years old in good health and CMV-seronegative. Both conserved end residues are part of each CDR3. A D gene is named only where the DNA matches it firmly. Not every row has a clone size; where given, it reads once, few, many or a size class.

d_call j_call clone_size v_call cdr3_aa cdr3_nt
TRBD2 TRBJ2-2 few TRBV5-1 CASSPTGTSVTGELFF TGCGCCAGCAGCCCAACCGGGACTAGCGTCACCGGGGAGCTGTTTTTT
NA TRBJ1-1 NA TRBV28 CASSLQGWTEAFF TGTGCCAGCAGTTTACAGGGGTGGACTGAAGCTTTCTTT
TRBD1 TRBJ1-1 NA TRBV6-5 CASSTGVNTEAFF TGTGCCAGCAGTACAGGGGTGAACACTGAAGCTTTCTTT
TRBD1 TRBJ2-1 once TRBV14 CASSQRQGAEQFF TGTGCCAGCAGCCAACGACAGGGGGCTGAGCAGTTCTTC
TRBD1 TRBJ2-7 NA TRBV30 CAWSVGTGPPYEQYF TGTGCCTGGAGTGTCGGGACAGGGCCCCCCTACGAGCAGTACTTC
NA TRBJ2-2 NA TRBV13 CASSLELPGELFF TGTGCCAGCAGCTTAGAGCTTCCCGGGGAGCTGTTTTTT
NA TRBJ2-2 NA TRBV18 CASPLFEGVTNTGELFF TGTGCCAGCCCACTTTTTGAAGGGGTAACGAACACCGGGGAGCTGTTTTTT
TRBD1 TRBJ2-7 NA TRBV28 CASSHRTGSYEQYF TGTGCCAGCAGTCACCGGACAGGCTCCTACGAGCAGTACTTC
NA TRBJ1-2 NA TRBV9 CASSVAGANYGYTF TGTGCCAGCAGCGTAGCGGGAGCTAACTATGGCTACACCTTC
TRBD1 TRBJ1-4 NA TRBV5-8 CASSLTGALEKLFF TGTGCCAGCAGCTTGACAGGGGCTTTGGAAAAACTGTTTTTT
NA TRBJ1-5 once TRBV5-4 CASSLDRGVDNQPQHF TGTGCCAGCAGCTTGGATCGGGGGGTGGACAATCAGCCCCAGCATTTT
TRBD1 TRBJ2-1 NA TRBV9 CASSVGTGGKQFF TGTGCCAGCAGCGTAGGGACAGGGGGGAAGCAGTTCTTC
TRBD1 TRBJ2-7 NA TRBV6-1 CASSVYRTGVEEQYF TGTGCCAGCAGTGTGTATAGGACAGGGGTGGAGGAGCAGTACTTC
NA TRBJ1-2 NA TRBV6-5 CASSYGLEGYPF TGTGCCAGCAGTTACGGTCTCGAGGGCTACCCCTTC
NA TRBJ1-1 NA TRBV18 CASSRRGSTEAFF TGTGCCAGCTCACGCAGGGGATCCACTGAAGCTTTCTTT
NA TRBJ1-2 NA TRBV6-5 CASSSLAGGSYGYPF TGTGCCAGCAGCTCCCTGGCGGGGGGGTCCTATGGCTACCCCTTC
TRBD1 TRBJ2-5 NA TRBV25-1 CASSGYRGLQETQYF TGTGCCAGCAGTGGATACAGGGGGCTTCAAGAGACCCAGTACTTC
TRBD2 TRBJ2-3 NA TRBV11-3 CASSLARGTSGTLNTQYF TGTGCCAGCAGCTTAGCCAGGGGGACTAGCGGGACGTTAAATACGCAGTATTTT
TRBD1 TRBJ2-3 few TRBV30 CAWDWDSRTDTQYF TGTGCCTGGGATTGGGACAGCCGCACAGATACGCAGTATTTT
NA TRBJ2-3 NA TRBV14 CASSQPGSRYGDTQYF TGTGCCAGCAGCCAGCCCGGGAGTCGGTACGGAGATACGCAGTATTTT
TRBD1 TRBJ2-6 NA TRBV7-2 CASSLMGQPSGANVLTF TGTGCCAGCAGCTTAATGGGACAGCCCTCTGGGGCCAACGTCCTGACTTTC
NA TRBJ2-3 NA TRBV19 CASSKASTDTQYF TGTGCCAGTAGTAAAGCTAGCACAGATACGCAGTATTTT
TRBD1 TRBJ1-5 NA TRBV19 CASTGQVNQPQHF TGTGCCAGTACAGGACAGGTCAATCAGCCCCAGCATTTT
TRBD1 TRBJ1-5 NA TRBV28 CASSEGTVQNQPQHF TGTGCCAGCAGTGAGGGGACAGTACAAAATCAGCCCCAGCATTTT
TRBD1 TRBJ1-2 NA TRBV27 CASRSDREYYGYTF TGTGCCAGCAGGTCAGACAGGGAGTACTATGGCTACACCTTC
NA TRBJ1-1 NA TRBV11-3 CASSSPQGMNTEAFF TGTGCCAGCAGCTCCCCCCAGGGTATGAACACTGAAGCTTTCTTT
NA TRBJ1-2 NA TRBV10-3 CAISENRVSYTF TGTGCCATCAGTGAAAACAGGGTTTCCTACACCTTC
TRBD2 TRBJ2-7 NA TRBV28 CASSTGTSGRGGYF TGTGCCAGCAGCACCGGGACTAGCGGGAGGGGAGGGTACTTC
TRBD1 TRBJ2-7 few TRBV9 CASSAAGTGDYEQYF TGTGCCAGCAGCGCCGCCGGGACAGGGGACTACGAGCAGTACTTC
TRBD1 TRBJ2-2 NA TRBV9 CASSAEDRKVSWGTGELFF TGTGCCAGCAGCGCCGAGGACAGGAAGGTTTCCTGGGGCACCGGGGAGCTGTTTTTT
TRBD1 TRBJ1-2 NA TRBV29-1 CSVGDSPANYGYTF TGCAGCGTGGGGGACAGTCCAGCTAACTATGGCTACACCTTC
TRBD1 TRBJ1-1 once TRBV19 CASSQIAQGRMNTEAFF TGTGCCAGTAGTCAGATTGCACAGGGGCGAATGAACACTGAAGCTTTCTTT
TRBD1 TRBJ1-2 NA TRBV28 CASNVLSGQGAYGYTF TGTGCCAGCAACGTTTTGAGTGGACAGGGGGCCTATGGCTACACCTTC
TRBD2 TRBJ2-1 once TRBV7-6 CASSLEGTSGANEQFF TGTGCCAGCAGCTTAGAGGGGACTAGCGGAGCCAATGAGCAGTTCTTC
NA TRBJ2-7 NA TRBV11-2 CASSSPGQPYEQYF TGTGCCAGCAGCTCCCCCGGACAGCCTTACGAGCAGTACTTC
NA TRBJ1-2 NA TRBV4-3 CASRTDTGGDGYTF TGCGCCAGCAGGACGGACACGGGAGGAGATGGCTACACCTTC
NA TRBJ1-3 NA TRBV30 CAWSLRGGNTIYF TGTGCCTGGTCTCTTCGGGGAGGAAACACCATATATTTT
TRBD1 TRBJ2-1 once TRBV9 CASSVGQGVYNEQFF TGTGCCAGCAGCGTAGGACAGGGGGTCTACAATGAGCAGTTCTTC
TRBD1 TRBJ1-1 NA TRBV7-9 CASSFVGQGDTEAFF TGTGCCAGCAGCTTTGTGGGACAGGGGGACACTGAAGCTTTCTTT
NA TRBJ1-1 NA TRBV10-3 CAIMSGLNTEAFF TGTGCCATCATGTCAGGGCTGAACACTGAAGCTTTCTTT
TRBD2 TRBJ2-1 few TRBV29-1 CSALAGKQYEQFF TGCAGCGCCTTAGCGGGAAAACAGTATGAGCAGTTCTTC
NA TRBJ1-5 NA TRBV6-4 CASSEIYSNQPQHF TGTGCCAGCAGTGAAATTTATAGCAATCAGCCCCAGCATTTT
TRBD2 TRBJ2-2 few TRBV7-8 CASSQKAGVTGELFF TGTGCCAGCAGCCAGAAAGCGGGAGTCACCGGGGAGCTGTTTTTT
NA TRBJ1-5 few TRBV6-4 CASKPRTFGQPQHF TGTGCCAGCAAACCCCGGACATTCGGTCAGCCCCAGCATTTT
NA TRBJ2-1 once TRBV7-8 CASSLADYNEQFF TGTGCCAGCAGCTTGGCAGACTACAATGAGCAGTTCTTC
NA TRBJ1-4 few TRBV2 CAHGGDSEKLFF TGTGCCCACGGGGGAGACAGTGAAAAACTGTTTTTT
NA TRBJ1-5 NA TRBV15 CATSDRDTDQPQHF TGTGCCACCAGCGACCGGGACACCGATCAGCCCCAGCATTTT
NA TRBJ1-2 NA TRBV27 CASSLSRGGYGYTF TGTGCCAGCAGTTTATCCCGCGGTGGCTATGGCTACACCTTC
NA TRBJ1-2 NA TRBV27 CASSLSQGIYGYTF TGTGCCAGCAGTTTATCACAGGGAATTTACGGCTACACCTTC
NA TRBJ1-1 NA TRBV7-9 CASSLGTGRGGPRTEAFF TGTGCCAGCAGCTTAGGAACAGGCAGGGGTGGCCCCAGGACTGAAGCTTTCTTT